This T cell receptor beta chain came from a study of blood T cell repertoires in COVID-19. Study information: Acute and convalescent COVID-19 samples came from the United States, Italy and Spain. From T cells, B-cell-depleted T cells, or PBMCs came the material, which was cDNA or gDNA.

Under the authors' procedure: Using reference gene primer amplification, nucleated cell counts were estimated. The data were produced by immunoSEQ multiplex PCR, yet TCRdb's version contains in-frame clones alone and is incomplete. V and J calls and clone size follow that table, whereas D and trimming were derived from the DNA. Of more than 100,000 clones in the sample, about 85% were seen once. CDR3 length equals 14 residues. Germline values: CDR1 LNHNV, CDR2 YYDKDF (reference sequence). Between the trimmed V and J ends, which lost 0 bases and 6 bases, there was a span of 9 bases. The material sequenced was peripheral blood. The clonotype comes from an elderly man with acute or convalescent COVID-19. The V call is TRBV15, the J call TRBJ1-5; maybe TRBD1 (5 bases). CDR3 bases: TGTGCCACCAGCAGAGATAGCAGGGTTCAGCCCCAGCATTTT. It is translated as CATSRDSRVQPQHF.